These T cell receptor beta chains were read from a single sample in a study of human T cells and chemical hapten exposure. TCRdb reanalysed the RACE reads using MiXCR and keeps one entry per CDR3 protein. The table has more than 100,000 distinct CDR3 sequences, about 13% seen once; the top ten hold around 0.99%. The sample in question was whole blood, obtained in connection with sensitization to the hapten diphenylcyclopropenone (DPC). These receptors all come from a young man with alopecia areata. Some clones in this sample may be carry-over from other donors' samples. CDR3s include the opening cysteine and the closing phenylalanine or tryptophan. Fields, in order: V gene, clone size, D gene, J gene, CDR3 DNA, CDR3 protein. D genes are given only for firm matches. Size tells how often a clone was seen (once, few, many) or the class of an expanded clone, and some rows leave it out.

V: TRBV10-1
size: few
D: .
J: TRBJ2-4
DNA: TGCGCCAGCAGTGAGGGGAGACTAGCCAAAAACATTCAGTACTTC
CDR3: CASSEGRLAKNIQYF

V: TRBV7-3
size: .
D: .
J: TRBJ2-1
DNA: TGTGCCAGCAGCTTAAATTCTGGGTACAATGAGCAGTTCTTC
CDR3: CASSLNSGYNEQFF

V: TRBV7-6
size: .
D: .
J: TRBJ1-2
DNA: TGTGCCAGCAGCTCCTACAGGGAGGGTCATGGCTACACCTTC
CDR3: CASSSYREGHGYTF

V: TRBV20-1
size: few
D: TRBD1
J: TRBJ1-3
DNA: TGCAGTGCTGAGCGGGACAGAGATAACACCATATATTTT
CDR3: CSAERDRDNTIYF

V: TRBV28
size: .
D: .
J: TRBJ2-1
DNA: TGTGCCAGCAGTACTATTTACAATGAGCAGTTCTTC
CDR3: CASSTIYNEQFF

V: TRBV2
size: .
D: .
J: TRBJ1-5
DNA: TGTGCCAGCAGTGTACAGGGCGTAGGCAATCAGCCCCAGCATTTT
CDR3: CASSVQGVGNQPQHF

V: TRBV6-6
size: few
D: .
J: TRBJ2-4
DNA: TGTGCCAGCGAGACCGGGCGGGACAAAAACATTCAGTACTTC
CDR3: CASETGRDKNIQYF

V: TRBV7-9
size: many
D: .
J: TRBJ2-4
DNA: TGTGCCAGCAGCTTAGCCGGTCCATCAGCCAAAAACATTCAGTACTTC
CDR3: CASSLAGPSAKNIQYF

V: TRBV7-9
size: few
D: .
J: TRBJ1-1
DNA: TGTGCCAGCAGCTCTAGGGGAGTGGGAACTGAAGCTTTCTTT
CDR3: CASSSRGVGTEAFF

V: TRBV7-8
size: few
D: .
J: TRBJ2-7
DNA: TGTGCCAGCAGCCCGAGCCGGGACGTGACCTACGAGCAGTACTTC
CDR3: CASSPSRDVTYEQYF

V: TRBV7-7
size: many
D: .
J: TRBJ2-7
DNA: TGTGCCAGCAGCTTAGTTCAGGGGGGTAACGAGCAGTACTTC
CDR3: CASSLVQGGNEQYF

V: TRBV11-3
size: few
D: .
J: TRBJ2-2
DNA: TGTGCCAGCAGCCCGCGTCCGAGCTTAGGCACCGGGGAGCTGTTTTTT
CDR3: CASSPRPSLGTGELFF

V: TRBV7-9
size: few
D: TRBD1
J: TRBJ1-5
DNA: TGTGCCAGCAGCTTAGGAGGCTACCGGGACAGGGATGTCAATCAGCCCCAGCATTTT
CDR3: CASSLGGYRDRDVNQPQHF

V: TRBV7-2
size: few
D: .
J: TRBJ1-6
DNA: TGTGCCAGCAGCTTAGTAGAGGGAAGCTCCTATAATTCACCCCTCCACTTT
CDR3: CASSLVEGSSYNSPLHF

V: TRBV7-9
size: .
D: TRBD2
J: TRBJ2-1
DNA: TGTGCCAGCAGCGATTTAGCGGGGAGCTCCTACAATGAGCAGTTCTTC
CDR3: CASSDLAGSSYNEQFF

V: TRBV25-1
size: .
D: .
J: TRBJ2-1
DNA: TGTGCCAGCAGCCCTACAGGGACGGCCTACAATGAGCAGTTCTTC
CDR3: CASSPTGTAYNEQFF

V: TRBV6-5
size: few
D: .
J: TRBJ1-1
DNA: TGTGCCAGCAGCCCCTCCGGGAGGGAAGGGACTGAAGCTTTCTTT
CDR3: CASSPSGREGTEAFF

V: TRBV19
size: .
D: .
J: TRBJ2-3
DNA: TGTGCCAGTAGTACGTTGGAACGGAGACTCACAGATACGCAGTATTTT
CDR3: CASSTLERRLTDTQYF

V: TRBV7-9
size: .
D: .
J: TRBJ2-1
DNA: TGTGCCAGCAGCAGCCGGGACAAAGGGAATAATGAGCAGTTCTTC
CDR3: CASSSRDKGNNEQFF

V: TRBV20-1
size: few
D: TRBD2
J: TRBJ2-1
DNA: TGCAGTGCTAGAGGGAGTAGCGGGGGAGCGGGGAGCGGGCAGTTCTTC
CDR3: CSARGSSGGAGSGQFF

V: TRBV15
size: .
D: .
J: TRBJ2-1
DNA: TGTGCCACCCAAGGGGCAGGCAATGAGCAGTTCTTC
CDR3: CATQGAGNEQFF

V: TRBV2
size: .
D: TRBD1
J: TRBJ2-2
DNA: TGTGCCAGCCACCCAAGGCTGGGGACAGCCGCGAGCGGGGAGCTGTTTTTT
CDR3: CASHPRLGTAASGELFF

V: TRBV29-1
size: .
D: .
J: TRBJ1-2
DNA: TGCAGCGTCGGCGGGACACCCACTAACTATGGCTACACCTTC
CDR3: CSVGGTPTNYGYTF

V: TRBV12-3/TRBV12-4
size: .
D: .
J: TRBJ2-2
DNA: TGTGCCAGCAGTTACGACCTCCTCCGGGCCGGGGAGCTGTTTTTT
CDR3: CASSYDLLRAGELFF

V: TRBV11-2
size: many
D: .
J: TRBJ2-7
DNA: TGTGCCAGCAGCTTCACGGGCTACGAGCAGTACTTC
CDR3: CASSFTGYEQYF

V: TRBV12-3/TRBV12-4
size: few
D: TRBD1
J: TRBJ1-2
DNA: TGTGCCAGCAGCACAGGGGCGCCTAACTATGGCTACACCTTC
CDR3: CASSTGAPNYGYTF

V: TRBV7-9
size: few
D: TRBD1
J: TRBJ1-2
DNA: TGTGCCAGCAGCTACGGAGGCTTTAACCTACACTGGGACAGGAGACGTTCTAACTATGGCTACACCTTC
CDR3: CASSYGGFNLHWDRRRSNYGYTF

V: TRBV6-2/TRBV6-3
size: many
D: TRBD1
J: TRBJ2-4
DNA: TGTGCCAGCAGTTACCCTGGACAGGGGTTAGCCAAAAACATTCAGTACTTC
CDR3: CASSYPGQGLAKNIQYF

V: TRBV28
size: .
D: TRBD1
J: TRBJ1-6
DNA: TGTGCCAGCAGGGACAGGGATCTCGGTTCACCCCTCCACTTT
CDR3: CASRDRDLGSPLHF

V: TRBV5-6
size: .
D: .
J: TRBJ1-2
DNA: TGTGCCAGCAACCGAGACGTGGGGGCGGCATATGGCTACACCTTC
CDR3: CASNRDVGAAYGYTF

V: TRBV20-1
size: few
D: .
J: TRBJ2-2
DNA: TGCAGTGCTAGAACTGGGGGGCCCGGGGAGCTGTTTTTT
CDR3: CSARTGGPGELFF

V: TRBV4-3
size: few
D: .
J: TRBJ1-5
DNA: TGCGCCAGCAGCCAAGTAAGAGGGCAGCTTCGCAATCAGCCCCAGCATTTT
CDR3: CASSQVRGQLRNQPQHF

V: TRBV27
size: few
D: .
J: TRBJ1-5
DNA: TGTGCCAGCAGTTTATGGGGACCTCAGCCCCAGCATTTT
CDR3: CASSLWGPQPQHF

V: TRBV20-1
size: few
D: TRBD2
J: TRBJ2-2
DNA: TGCAGTGCTAGGAATCCCAGCGGGGGGCGGGAGCTGTTTTTT
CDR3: CSARNPSGGRELFF

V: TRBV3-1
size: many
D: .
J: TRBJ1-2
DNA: TGTGCCAGCAGCCAAGATCTGGGAGTATATGGCTACACCTTC
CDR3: CASSQDLGVYGYTF

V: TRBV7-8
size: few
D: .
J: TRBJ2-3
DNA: TGTGCCAGCAGCTTAGTAGGCTGGAGGGATACGCAGTATTTT
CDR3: CASSLVGWRDTQYF

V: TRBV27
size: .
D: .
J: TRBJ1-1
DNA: TGTGCCAGCAGCTCTTTTGGACAGAGCACTGAAGCTTTCTTT
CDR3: CASSSFGQSTEAFF

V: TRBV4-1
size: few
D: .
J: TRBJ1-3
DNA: TGCGCCAGCAGCCAAGCCAGGGTCGGAAACACCATATATTTT
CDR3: CASSQARVGNTIYF

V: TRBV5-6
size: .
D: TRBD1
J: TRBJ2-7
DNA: TGTGCCACCAGTCCGGGACAGGGACTCTACGAGCAGTACTTC
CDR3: CATSPGQGLYEQYF

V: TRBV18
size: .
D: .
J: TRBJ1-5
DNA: TGTGCCAGCTCGCCCCAGGGATTAGGGGCTCAGCCCCAGCATTTT
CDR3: CASSPQGLGAQPQHF

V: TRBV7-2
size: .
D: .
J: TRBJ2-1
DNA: TGTGCCAGCAGCCAGATGGGGGCCTGGGGCAATGAGCAGTTCTTC
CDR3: CASSQMGAWGNEQFF

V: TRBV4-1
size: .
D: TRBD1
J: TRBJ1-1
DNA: TGCGCCAGCACCCGGACAGGGACGAACACTGAAGCTTTCTTT
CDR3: CASTRTGTNTEAFF

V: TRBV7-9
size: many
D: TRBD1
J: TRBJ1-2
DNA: TGTGCCAGCAGCCCCGACAGGGTCTATGGCTACACCTTC
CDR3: CASSPDRVYGYTF

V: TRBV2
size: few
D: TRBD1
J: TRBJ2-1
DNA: TGTGCCAGCGTTCCCGGGACAGGTGACAATGAGCAGTTCTTC
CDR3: CASVPGTGDNEQFF